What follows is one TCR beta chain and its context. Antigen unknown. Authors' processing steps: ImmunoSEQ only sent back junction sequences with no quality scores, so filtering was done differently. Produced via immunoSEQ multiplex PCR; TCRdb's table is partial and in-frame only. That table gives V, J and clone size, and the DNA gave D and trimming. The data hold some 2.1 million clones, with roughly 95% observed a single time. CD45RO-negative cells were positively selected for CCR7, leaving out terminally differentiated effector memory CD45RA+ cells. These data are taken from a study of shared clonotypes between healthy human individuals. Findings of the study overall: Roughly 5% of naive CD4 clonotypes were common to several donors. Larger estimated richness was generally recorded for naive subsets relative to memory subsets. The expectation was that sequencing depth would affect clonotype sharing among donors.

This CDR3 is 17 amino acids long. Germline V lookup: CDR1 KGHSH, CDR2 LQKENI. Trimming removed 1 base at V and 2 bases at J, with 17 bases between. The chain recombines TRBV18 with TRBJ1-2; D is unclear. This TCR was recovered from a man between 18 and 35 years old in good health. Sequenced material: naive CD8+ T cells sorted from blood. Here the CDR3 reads CASSPQGHPSSNYGYTF. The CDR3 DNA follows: TGTGCCAGCTCACCACAGGGCCATCCTTCCTCCAACTATGGCTACACCTTC.